Listed here are 31 T cell receptor beta chains from one sample, sequenced in a study of blood T cell repertoires in COVID-19 (dated by TCRdb to 2020 to 2022). Library prep was done by the immunoSEQ multiplex PCR assay. In its TCRdb copy, this immuneACCESS table keeps in-frame sequences only and misses some clones. Where compared with another copy, unresolved V genes explain less than half of these, and the others have no known cause. The sample table lists over 80,000 clones, 80% to 90% of them with a count of one. Jointly, the top ten make up around 15% of the sample. Material for sequencing was peripheral blood. Every receptor here comes from a woman aged 55-69 years with acute or convalescent COVID-19.

This chain links TRBV19 with TRBJ2-2; D may be TRBD2 (6 bases). CDR1 is LNHDA and CDR2 is SQIVND in the germline V gene (reference sequence). There are 14 residues in the CDR3. Trimming cost V 3 bases and J 2 bases, with 7 bases left between them. This CDR3 reads CASSITSNTGELFF. DNA of the CDR3: TGTGCCAGTAGTATTACTAGCAACACCGGGGAGCTGTTTTTT.

The gene calls are TRBV9 and TRBJ2-7, with D possibly TRBD1 on 5 matching bases. V lost 2 bases to trimming and J lost 0 bases, with 12 bases between them. CDR1 and CDR2 from the germline V gene are SGDLS and YYNGEE. The CDR3 consists of 15 residues. In nucleotides, the CDR3 is TGTGCCAGCAGCGTTGGCGACAGCTACTCCTACGAGCAGTACTTC. Translating gives CASSVGDSYSYEQYF.

The rearrangement links TRBV11-3 to TRBJ2-7, with D possibly being TRBD2 (5 bases). The V end was cut by 0 bases, the J end by 6 bases, with 12 bases between. Looked up from germline, CDR1 is SGHNT and CDR2 is YENEEA. The CDR3 is 14 residues long. The CDR3 DNA reads TGTGCCAGCAGCTTAGATTGGCAAGGAGGCGAGCAGTACTTC. Its protein product is CASSLDWQGGEQYF.

This clone was counted once. At one end, the junction sequence differs from germline, possibly due to a read error. The V and J genes are TRBV7-7 and TRBJ2-6; tentatively, D is TRBD1 (6 bases). From germline, CDR1 is SSHAT and CDR2 FNYEAQ (reference sequence). This CDR3 is 16 amino acids long. CDR3 residues: CASSTFRGTGANVLTF. In DNA, the CDR3 is TGTGCTAGCAGTACTTTCAGGGGAACTGGGGCCAACGTCCTGACTTTC.

The J gene is TRBJ2-7, the V gene TRBV11-1; D is unclear. The V end lost 5 bases, the J end lost 4 bases, and 9 bases lay between the germline ends. Germline V gene lookup returns CDR1 SGHAT and CDR2 FQDESV (reference sequence). There are 12 residues in the CDR3. The CDR3 nucleotides read TGTGCCAGCAGCCCCTTACGGTACGAGCAGTACTTC. Amino acid sequence: CASSPLRYEQYF.

The V and J genes are TRBV5-1 and TRBJ2-5, with 13 bases identical to TRBD2. The J segment lost 5 bases and the V segment lost 1 base, leaving 8 bases of the junction unmatched. Germline CDR1 SGHRS, CDR2 YFSETQ. The CDR3 loop spans 17 amino acids. This CDR3 is CASSLILAGGLGETQYF. CDR3 DNA: TGCGCCAGCAGCTTGATACTAGCGGGAGGGCTCGGGGAGACCCAGTACTTC.

The chain has TRBV7-9 and TRBJ1-2; 7 bases fit TRBD1. The CDR3 has 15 residues. V lost 5 bases, J lost 0 bases, and 6 bases stayed unmatched. Germline lookup yields CDR1 SEHNR and CDR2 FQNEAQ (reference sequence). Here the CDR3 reads CASSSQGDPNYGYTF. The CDR3 DNA is TGTGCCAGCAGCAGCCAGGGGGACCCTAACTATGGCTACACCTTC.

The V call is TRBV11-3, the J call TRBJ2-5; D is uncertain. V lost 3 bases and J 4 bases, leaving 6 bases between the germline ends. This CDR3 contains 12 residues. The V gene's germline CDR1 is SGHNT and CDR2 YENEEA. The CDR3 is CASSFSGETQYF. CDR3 sequence (DNA): TGTGCCAGCAGCTTCTCGGGAGAGACCCAGTACTTC.

This clone was counted a single time. This chain links TRBV10-1 with TRBJ1-5; D is perhaps TRBD1 (5 bases). Between the trimmed V and J ends, which lost 8 bases and 2 bases, there was a span of 13 bases. The germline CDR1 and CDR2 sequences are WNHNN and SYGVQD (reference sequence). This CDR3 is 14 amino acids long. The CDR3 sequence: CASYSGWGNQPQHF. As DNA, the CDR3 is TGCGCCAGCTACTCAGGGTGGGGCAATCAGCCCCAGCATTTT.

The chain links TRBV6-5 to TRBJ2-7, with a weak D call TRBD2 (5 bases). Trimming took 7 bases from V and 5 from J, leaving 18 bases between them. Per germline, CDR1 MNHEY and CDR2 SVGAGI. The CDR3 sequence is 14 residues long. The CDR3 DNA sequence: TGTGCCAGCAAATGGACGGGGAGAAACGACGAGCAGTACTTC. Protein: CASKWTGRNDEQYF.

Only a few counts were recorded for this clone. V and J are TRBV30 and TRBJ2-7, with D maybe TRBD2 (5 bases). The CDR3 contains 17 residues. V was shortened by 2 bases and J by 4 bases, with 24 bases between the two germline ends. The V gene's germline CDR1 is GTSNPN and CDR2 SVGIG (reference sequence). CDR3 in amino acids: CAWSPSRTLPFVYEQYF. CDR3 bases: TGTGCCTGGAGTCCGTCACGGACTTTACCTTTTGTATACGAGCAGTACTTC.

The chain links TRBV7-2 to TRBJ1-3; 8 bases are shared with TRBD1. Trimming removed 4 bases from V and 4 bases from J; junction bases left unmatched: 6. Germline V gene sequence: CDR1 SGHTA, CDR2 FQGNSA. The CDR3 is made up of 15 amino acids. The CDR3 sequence: CASSSGGARGNTIYF. As DNA, the CDR3 is TGTGCCAGCAGCTCAGGGGGCGCGAGGGGAAACACCATATATTTT.

V and J are TRBV30 and TRBJ1-1; D might be TRBD1 (6 bases). Trimming pared 3 bases from V and 2 bases from J, leaving 10 bases between. In germline, CDR1 is GTSNPN, CDR2 SVGIG (reference sequence). The CDR3 is made up of 13 amino acids. CDR3 sequence reads: CAWRGQPNTEAFF. The CDR3 DNA reads TGTGCCTGGAGAGGACAGCCCAACACTGAAGCTTTCTTT.

The genes are TRBV18 and TRBJ1-1; D possibly corresponds to TRBD1 (5 bases). The CDR3 totals 16 residues. Trimming removed 2 bases at V and 5 bases at J, with 18 bases between. Germline CDR1 and CDR2: KGHSH and LQKENI. CDR3 nucleotide sequence: TGTGCCAGCTCACCAAATCTGGGACGGGGGATTACTGAAGCTTTCTTT. This sequence encodes CASSPNLGRGITEAFF.

The rearrangement uses TRBV30 and TRBJ1-4, with 9 positions matching TRBD1. The length of the CDR3 is 19 residues. V shed 1 base and J 1 base; nucleotides not matched to a gene: 13. From germline, CDR1 is GTSNPN and CDR2 SVGIG (reference sequence). CDR3 DNA: TGTGCCTGGAGTGGGTGGACAGGGGAAGGGGTGTTAACTAATGAAAAACTGTTTTTT. Its translation: CAWSGWTGEGVLTNEKLFF.

The chain combines TRBV7-9 with TRBJ1-1, with D perhaps matching TRBD1 (6 bases). V was pared by 4 bases and J by 0 bases, with 15 bases between. The CDR3 is 16 amino acids. CDR1 and CDR2 (germline): SEHNR, FQNEAQ (reference sequence). The CDR3 region is CASSSRLDSLNTEAFF. The DNA for the CDR3 is TGTGCCAGCAGCTCCCGTTTGGACAGTTTGAACACTGAAGCTTTCTTT. The full variable domain, in which reference TRBV7-9 and TRBJ1-1 provide the parts outside the CDR3, is DTGVSQNPRHKITKRGQNVTFRCDPISEHNRLYWYRQTLGQGPEFLTYFQNEAQLEKSRLLSDRFSAERPKGSFSTLEIQRTEQGDSAMYLCASSSRLDSLNTEAFFGQGTRLTVV.

This clone was seen once. The genes are TRBV5-1 and TRBJ2-7; 7 bases are a match to TRBD1. J gave up 0 bases and V 0 bases, and 6 bases lay outside the gene matches. The CDR3 loop spans 16 amino acids. Germline values: CDR1 SGHRS, CDR2 YFSETQ. The CDR3 region has the DNA TGCGCCAGCAGCTTGGAACGGGACAGCTACTCCTACGAGCAGTACTTC. Its translation: CASSLERDSYSYEQYF.

This chain connects TRBV11-2 to TRBJ1-1, with unresolved D. With 6 bases removed from V and 7 bases from J, the gap between germline ends came to 9 bases. Germline loops: CDR1 SGHAT, CDR2 FQNNGV. The CDR3 runs 11 residues. The CDR3 region is CASSLQIEAFF. CDR3 coding DNA: TGTGCCAGCAGTTTACAGATTGAAGCTTTCTTT.

The chain recombines TRBV3-1 (or the pseudogene TRBV3-2) with TRBJ2-1, with 8 bases fitting TRBD1. V was clipped by 5 bases and J by 8 bases; unmatched bases: 5. The CDR3 spans 13 residues. Germline lookup yields CDR1 LGHDT and CDR2 YNNKEL (reference sequence). This CDR3 is CASSSDRDDEQFF. Here the CDR3 DNA reads TGTGCCAGCAGCTCGGACAGGGACGATGAGCAGTTCTTC.

The chain couples TRBV10-3 to TRBJ1-1; D gene ambiguous. The CDR3 length is 14 residues. Trimming cost V 2 bases and J 0 bases, with 7 bases left between them. The germline V gene has CDR1 ENHRY and CDR2 SYGVKD. The DNA of the CDR3 is TGTGCCATCAGTGAGCCCCAGATGAACACTGAAGCTTTCTTT. This codes for CAISEPQMNTEAFF.

CDR3 protein: CASSSLDRGNQPQHF. CDR3 bases: TGTGCCAGCAGTTCCCTGGACAGGGGCAATCAGCCCCAGCATTTT. V is TRBV6-5 and J is TRBJ1-5, with TRBD1 matching over 8 bases. The germline CDR1 and CDR2 sequences are MNHEY and SVGAGI. V was pared by 4 bases and J by 2 bases, with 4 bases of the junction left unmatched. The CDR3 extends over 15 amino acids.

The chain joins TRBV12-3 or TRBV12-4 to TRBJ1-1; D gene ambiguous. This CDR3 has 13 residues. V was trimmed by 1 base and J by 9 bases, leaving 12 bases between them. Here the CDR3 reads CASSLDEQNKAFF. The CDR3 bases are TGTGCCAGCAGTTTAGACGAACAGAATAAAGCTTTCTTT.

V and J are TRBV9 and TRBJ1-3; D might be TRBD1 (6 bases). Deletions cut 4 bases from V and 0 bases from J, with 14 bases between. Germline V gene data show CDR1 as SGDLS and CDR2 as YYNGEE. This CDR3 contains 16 residues. In DNA form, the CDR3 reads TGTGCCAGCAGCCCCCGGGACACTTACTCTGGAAACACCATATATTTT. It encodes CASSPRDTYSGNTIYF.

The table lists this clone with a few counts. This chain uses TRBV12-3 or TRBV12-4 with TRBJ1-1; D might be TRBD1 (6 bases). Trimming shortened V by 5 bases and J by 7 bases, and 8 bases separated the two germline ends. The CDR3 contains 11 residues. CDR3 sequence (DNA): TGTGCCAGCAGTGGACAGAATGAAGCTTTCTTT. It encodes CASSGQNEAFF.

The sample holds a few counts of this clone. The chain links TRBV19 to TRBJ1-2; D may be TRBD1 (6 bases). Deletions cut 5 bases from V and 4 bases from J, with 11 bases between. The CDR3 is 13 amino acids. Germline V gene data show CDR1 as LNHDA and CDR2 as SQIVND (reference sequence). CDR3 sequence (DNA): TGTGCCAGTAGTTTCGGACAGAGCTATGGCTACACCTTC. Translated, it gives CASSFGQSYGYTF.

The chain employs TRBV20-1 and TRBJ2-1, with 7 bases lining up with TRBD2. J gave up 7 bases and V 3 bases, and 6 bases lay outside the gene matches. The CDR3 is 13 amino acids. Germline CDR1 and CDR2: DFQATT and SNEGSKA (reference sequence). The CDR3 loop reads CSASSAGRNEQFF. The CDR3 nucleotides are TGCAGTGCTAGTTCAGCGGGGAGGAATGAGCAGTTCTTC.

Only a few counts were recorded for this clone. The chain couples TRBV25-1 to TRBJ1-2, with TRBD1 matching over 11 bases. Germline-derived CDR1 and CDR2 are MGHDK and SYGVNS. CDR3 size: 16 residues. The V and J ends lost 3 bases and 4 bases, in that order; junction bases with no gene match: 7. The CDR3 DNA is TGTGCCAGCAGTGAGCTAGGGACAGGGGGAAGCTATGGCTACACCTTC. It yields the protein CASSELGTGGSYGYTF.

J is TRBJ2-7 and V is TRBV19; 7 nucleotides match TRBD1. The CDR3 is 14 residues long. Trimming cost V 5 bases and J 0 bases; bases outside gene matches: 4. Germline assignment: CDR1 LNHDA and CDR2 SQIVND (reference sequence). The CDR3 spells CASSSTGISYEQYF. The CDR3 nucleotides read TGTGCCAGTAGTTCGACAGGGATCTCCTACGAGCAGTACTTC.

The chain joins TRBV7-9 to TRBJ1-6, with D possibly matching TRBD1 (6 bases). This CDR3 spans 13 amino acids. The germline V and J ends were trimmed by 5 bases and 11 bases, with 13 bases remaining between them. Germline values: CDR1 SEHNR, CDR2 FQNEAQ (reference sequence). CDR3 nucleotide sequence: TGTGCCAGCAGCCCGGAGGGGGGGACACCCCTCCACTTT. It is translated as CASSPEGGTPLHF.

This chain links TRBV10-1 with TRBJ2-1; no definite D call. Trimming took off 3 bases at V and 0 bases at J, with 9 bases between the two ends. The CDR3 spans 15 residues. Germline V CDR1 and CDR2: WNHNN, SYGVQD (reference sequence). The CDR3 region has the DNA TGCGCCAGCAGTGAAACTCTAAGCTCCTACAATGAGCAGTTCTTC. Translation: CASSETLSSYNEQFF.

CDR3 nucleotides: TGTGCCAGCAGTGGGACTAGAAGGATTCAGTTCTTC. This gives the protein CASSGTRRIQFF. The V gene is TRBV12-3 or TRBV12-4, the J gene TRBJ2-1; 8 bases are a match to TRBD2. The length of the CDR3 is 12 residues. V trimming: 5 bases; J trimming: 13 bases; junction bases outside the gene matches: 7.